This T cell receptor beta chain was sequenced during a study of T cell responses to AZD1222 COVID-19 vaccine. Some clones are missing from TCRdb's copy, which holds only in-frame ones; the method was immunoSEQ multiplex PCR. The sample has under 200,000 clones, 92% seen once. CDR1 and CDR2 (germline): MRHNA, SNTAGT. The length of the CDR3 is 15 residues. V lost 0 bases and J lost 4, with 9 bases in between. This TCR derives from an adult who received the AZD1222 COVID-19 vaccine. The chain couples TRBV6-4 to TRBJ2-2, with D possibly TRBD2 on 5 matching bases. The source material was peripheral blood, sampled 28 days after the second AZD1222 dose. The CDR3, as DNA: TGTGCCAGCAGTGACTCTTTAGCGAGCACCGGGGAGCTGTTTTTT. Amino acids: CASSDSLASTGELFF.